This passage covers 21 T cell receptor beta chains from one sample sequenced in a study of prognosis after radiotherapy for stage I lung cancer. From genomic DNA, two-round multiplex PCR was used to amplify TCR beta CDR3. With primers specific to each TRBV and TRBJ gene, the first-round PCR was performed. TCRdb analysed the multiplex PCR reads with MiXCR anew, one entry per CDR3 protein. The data show about 26,000 distinct CDR3 sequences, around 30% seen once. Material: PBMCs, obtained before or after stereotactic body radiation therapy (not recorded which). The receptors originated from a donor of 50 years or more with non-small cell lung cancer.

This clonotype has a count of ten or more. V usage is TRBV7-9 and J usage is TRBJ1-1; TRBD1 aligns across 10 bases. Germline CDR1 reads SEHNR; CDR2 reads FQNEAQ (reference sequence). Trimming cost V 5 bases and J 3 bases; bases outside gene matches: 6. The CDR3 is 15 residues long. The CDR3 DNA reads as TGTGCCAGCAGCAAACCCGGGACAGGGGACACTGAAGCTTTCTTT. Its protein is CASSKPGTGDTEAFF.

This clonotype was observed at least ten times. The chain is built from TRBV20-1 and TRBJ2-3; TRBD2 agrees at 7 bases. This CDR3 spans 14 amino acids. The trim removed 6 bases at V and 2 bases at J, leaving 8 bases unmatched. Germline V lookup: CDR1 DFQATT, CDR2 SNEGSKA (reference sequence). Here the CDR3 reads CSARGGTNTDTQYF. The CDR3 DNA reads TGCAGTGCCCGTGGGGGGACTAACACAGATACGCAGTATTTT.

This clonotype was detected ten times or more. V gene TRBV20-1 combines with J gene TRBJ2-7, with D perhaps TRBD1 or TRBD2 (5 bases each). Deletions cut 6 bases from V and 4 bases from J, with 19 bases between. Per the germline V gene, CDR1 is DFQATT and CDR2 is SNEGSKA (reference sequence). The CDR3 length is 14 residues. CDR3 sequence: CSAVRGGAPYEQYF. The CDR3 nucleotides are TGCAGTGCCGTCCGGGGCGGAGCCCCATACGAGCAGTACTTC.

Concerning this clonotype: This may be a read error: a much more frequent sequence differs by one nucleotide. The CDR3 does not end in the conserved phenylalanine or tryptophan, so this is likely a read error. V and J are TRBV27 and TRBJ2-4, with a possible D match to TRBD1 (6 bases). This CDR3 contains 17 residues. From germline, CDR1 is MNHEY and CDR2 SMNVEV (reference sequence). The germline V and J ends were trimmed by 6 bases and 2 bases, with 20 bases remaining between them. CDR3 DNA: TGTGCCAGCAGCCATTACGGTTACAGGGAGACCAAAAACATTCAGTACCTC. It yields the protein CASSHYGYRETKNIQYL.

The chain carries TRBV20-1 and TRBJ2-3; 8 nucleotides match TRBD1. V shed 5 bases, J shed 0 bases, and the junction held 7 bases outside the gene matches. The CDR3 is 15 residues long. The germline gives CDR1 DFQATT, CDR2 SNEGSKA (reference sequence). The CDR3 loop reads CSAPSGDRSTDTQYF. In DNA, the CDR3 is TGCAGTGCTCCTTCAGGGGACAGGAGCACAGATACGCAGTATTTT.

There are many counts of this clonotype. The chain carries TRBV18 and TRBJ1-1; TRBD1 might be the D (6 bases). There are 13 residues in the CDR3. V lost 7 bases and J lost 5, with 14 bases in between. Per germline, CDR1 KGHSH and CDR2 LQKENI. The DNA for the CDR3 is TGTGCCAGCTTGGGCCAGGGGCGGACTGAAGCTTTCTTT. It encodes CASLGQGRTEAFF.

The chain employs TRBV6-5 and TRBJ2-7, with D possibly matching TRBD2 (7 bases). CDR3 length: 16 amino acids. With 0 bases removed from V and 3 bases from J, the gap between germline ends came to 15 bases. CDR1 and CDR2 from the germline V gene are MNHEY and SVGAGI. The DNA of the CDR3 is TGTGCCAGCAGTTACTCCGAGGGGGGGACCCTCTACGAGCAGTACTTC. Translated, it gives CASSYSEGGTLYEQYF.

This clonotype occurred many times. The V gene is TRBV7-8, the J gene TRBJ2-7, with a possible D match to TRBD1 (5 bases). V lost 8 bases to trimming and J lost 5 bases, with 16 bases between them. The germline CDR1 and CDR2 sequences are SGHVS and FQNEAQ. The CDR3 spans 13 residues. The CDR3 DNA sequence: TGTGCCAGCTCCCCCCCCAGGGCCAACGAGCAGTACTTC. Residues: CASSPPRANEQYF.

This clonotype was seen at least ten times. CDR3 DNA: TGCGCCAGCAGCTCCTGGACTAGCGGGGGTTTTATGTCTGAGACCCAGTACTTC. This codes for CASSSWTSGGFMSETQYF. V and J are TRBV5-1 and TRBJ2-5; 13 bases agree with TRBD2. This CDR3 spans 18 amino acids. The V segment lost 3 bases and the J segment 5 bases; nucleotides outside the gene matches: 13. The germline V gene has CDR1 SGHRS and CDR2 YFSETQ.

The chain links TRBV12-3 or TRBV12-4 to TRBJ1-1; D is unresolved. V was cut by 3 bases and J by 7 bases, with 9 bases left in between. This CDR3 has 12 amino acids. CDR3 amino acids: CASSLSAFEAFF. The CDR3 DNA sequence: TGTGCCAGCAGTTTGTCCGCGTTTGAAGCTTTCTTT.

V and J are TRBV6-1 and TRBJ1-3; 7 nucleotides match TRBD1. The germline V gene has CDR1 MNHNS and CDR2 SASEGT. Germline trimming cut 7 bases from V and 3 bases from J; bases unmatched to any gene: 9. This CDR3 has 15 amino acids. CDR3 in DNA: TGTGCCAGCACCTCGCTAGGGGGCTTTGGAAACACCATATATTTT. As protein: CASTSLGGFGNTIYF.

This clonotype appeared many times. The V call is TRBV13, the J call TRBJ2-3, with TRBD2 as a possible D gene (6 bases). Deletions cut 4 bases from V and 0 bases from J, with 11 bases between. The CDR3 runs to 15 residues. Germline V gene sequence: CDR1 PRHDT, CDR2 FYEKMQ (reference sequence). CDR3 coding DNA: TGTGCCAGCAGCTACGGGGGTGCTAGCACAGATACGCAGTATTTT. Protein: CASSYGGASTDTQYF.

The chain joins TRBV6-5 to TRBJ1-2, with TRBD1 as a possible D gene (5 bases). V shed 3 bases and J shed 8 bases, with 16 bases lying between them. This CDR3 is built from 14 residues. Germline V CDR1 and CDR2: MNHEY, SVGAGI. Written as DNA, the CDR3 is TGTGCCAGCAGTTATCAACAAGACAGTATCGGCTACACCTTC. It encodes CASSYQQDSIGYTF.

This chain links TRBV6-5 with TRBJ2-1, with TRBD2 identical over 14 bases. The V and J ends lost 2 bases and 6 bases, in that order; junction bases with no gene match: 0. The CDR3 is 15 amino acids. Germline values: CDR1 MNHEY, CDR2 SVGAGI. CDR3 DNA: TGTGCCAGCAGTTACGGGACTAGCGGGAGCAATGAGCAGTTCTTC. It specifies CASSYGTSGSNEQFF.

To note about this clonotype: A far bigger clonotype differs at one base, so this is likely a read error. The chain employs TRBV20-1 and TRBJ2-5, with D tentatively TRBD1 (6 bases). The closer fit of TRBJ2-1 to the DNA end suggests the J call may be wrong. There are 15 residues in the CDR3. In germline, CDR1 is DFQATT, CDR2 SNEGSKA (reference sequence). CDR3 nucleotide sequence: TGCAGTGCCGCCGGGAACCAGGGGCTCGTCAATGAGCAGTTCTTC. This translates into CSAAGNQGLVNEQFF.

With respect to this clonotype: A junction end diverges from the germline sequence, so it may reflect a read error. V gene TRBV6-2 or TRBV6-3 combines with J gene TRBJ1-6, with 7 bases lining up with TRBD1. In germline, CDR1 is MNHEY, CDR2 SVGEGT. This CDR3 spans 16 amino acids. The CDR3 nucleotides are TGTGCCAGCAGTGAGGGTCCGCAGGGGGACAATTCACCCATCCACTTT. Translation gives CASSEGPQGDNSPIHF.

This clonotype was observed once. The chain joins TRBV6-2 or TRBV6-3 to TRBJ1-1; D is ambiguous. The germline V gene encodes CDR1 MNHEY and CDR2 SVGEGT. Deletions cut 6 bases from V and 5 bases from J, with 13 bases between. The CDR3 is made up of 13 amino acids. The CDR3 spells CASSPGLGTEAFF. In DNA, the CDR3 is TGTGCCAGCAGCCCAGGCCTGGGGACTGAAGCTTTCTTT.

A note on this clonotype: It may be a read error: a sequence one base away is much more abundant. The rearrangement links TRBV6-1 to TRBJ1-1; the match to TRBD1 covers 9 bases. Germline trimming cut 10 bases from V and 2 bases from J; bases unmatched to any gene: 17. From germline, CDR1 is MNHNS and CDR2 SASEGT. CDR3 length equals 17 residues. This chain's CDR3 is CATPNVRGQGPNTEAFF. CDR3 sequence (DNA): TGTGCCACCCCCAATGTCCGGGGACAGGGCCCAAACACTGAAGCTTTCTTT.

This clonotype was detected ten times or more. The chain joins TRBV3-1 to TRBJ1-5; D remains ambiguous. The CDR3 spans 12 residues. Per the germline V gene, CDR1 is LGHDT and CDR2 is YNNKEL (reference sequence). The germline V and J ends were trimmed by 4 bases and 4 bases, with 5 bases remaining between them. CDR3 DNA sequence: TGTGCCAGCAGCCGACTTAATCAGCCCCAGCATTTT. This gives the protein CASSRLNQPQHF. Together with reference TRBV3-1 and TRBJ1-5, the CDR3 gives the full variable domain: DTAVSQTPKYLVTQMGNDKSIKCEQNLGHDTMYWYKQDSKKFLKIMFSYNNKELIINETVPNRFSPKSPDKAHLNLHINSLELGDSAVYFCASSRLNQPQHFGDGTRLSIL.

In its sample, this clonotype was seen a few times. The chain recombines TRBV5-4 with TRBJ2-4; D not resolved. The CDR3 sequence is 13 residues long. Germline values: CDR1 SGHNT, CDR2 YYREEE (reference sequence). V shed 1 base and J shed 6 bases, with 8 bases lying between them. CDR3 nucleotides: TGTGCCAGCAGCTTGCGAACTTCAAACATTCAGTACTTC. It translates to CASSLRTSNIQYF.

In its sample, this clonotype was seen many times. The chain carries TRBV5-1 and TRBJ2-2; D could derive from TRBD1 or TRBD2 (6 bases each). V lost 0 bases and J lost 7, with 10 bases in between. The CDR3 extends over 14 amino acids. Germline assignment: CDR1 SGHRS and CDR2 YFSETQ. In nucleotides, the CDR3 is TGCGCCAGCAGCTTGGACGGGGGCATCGGGGAGCTGTTTTTT. It translates to CASSLDGGIGELFF.